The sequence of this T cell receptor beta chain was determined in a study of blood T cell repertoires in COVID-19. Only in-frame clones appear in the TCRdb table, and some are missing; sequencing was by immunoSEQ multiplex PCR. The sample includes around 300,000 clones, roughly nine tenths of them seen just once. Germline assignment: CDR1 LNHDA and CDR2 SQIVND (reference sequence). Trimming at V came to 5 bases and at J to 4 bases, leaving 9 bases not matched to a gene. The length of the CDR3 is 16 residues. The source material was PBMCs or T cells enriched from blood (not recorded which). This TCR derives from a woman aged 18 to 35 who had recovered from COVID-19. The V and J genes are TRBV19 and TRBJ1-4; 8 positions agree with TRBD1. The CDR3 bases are TGTGCCAGTAGTTCCGACAGGGGTACATATAATGAAAAACTGTTTTTT. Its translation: CASSSDRGTYNEKLFF.